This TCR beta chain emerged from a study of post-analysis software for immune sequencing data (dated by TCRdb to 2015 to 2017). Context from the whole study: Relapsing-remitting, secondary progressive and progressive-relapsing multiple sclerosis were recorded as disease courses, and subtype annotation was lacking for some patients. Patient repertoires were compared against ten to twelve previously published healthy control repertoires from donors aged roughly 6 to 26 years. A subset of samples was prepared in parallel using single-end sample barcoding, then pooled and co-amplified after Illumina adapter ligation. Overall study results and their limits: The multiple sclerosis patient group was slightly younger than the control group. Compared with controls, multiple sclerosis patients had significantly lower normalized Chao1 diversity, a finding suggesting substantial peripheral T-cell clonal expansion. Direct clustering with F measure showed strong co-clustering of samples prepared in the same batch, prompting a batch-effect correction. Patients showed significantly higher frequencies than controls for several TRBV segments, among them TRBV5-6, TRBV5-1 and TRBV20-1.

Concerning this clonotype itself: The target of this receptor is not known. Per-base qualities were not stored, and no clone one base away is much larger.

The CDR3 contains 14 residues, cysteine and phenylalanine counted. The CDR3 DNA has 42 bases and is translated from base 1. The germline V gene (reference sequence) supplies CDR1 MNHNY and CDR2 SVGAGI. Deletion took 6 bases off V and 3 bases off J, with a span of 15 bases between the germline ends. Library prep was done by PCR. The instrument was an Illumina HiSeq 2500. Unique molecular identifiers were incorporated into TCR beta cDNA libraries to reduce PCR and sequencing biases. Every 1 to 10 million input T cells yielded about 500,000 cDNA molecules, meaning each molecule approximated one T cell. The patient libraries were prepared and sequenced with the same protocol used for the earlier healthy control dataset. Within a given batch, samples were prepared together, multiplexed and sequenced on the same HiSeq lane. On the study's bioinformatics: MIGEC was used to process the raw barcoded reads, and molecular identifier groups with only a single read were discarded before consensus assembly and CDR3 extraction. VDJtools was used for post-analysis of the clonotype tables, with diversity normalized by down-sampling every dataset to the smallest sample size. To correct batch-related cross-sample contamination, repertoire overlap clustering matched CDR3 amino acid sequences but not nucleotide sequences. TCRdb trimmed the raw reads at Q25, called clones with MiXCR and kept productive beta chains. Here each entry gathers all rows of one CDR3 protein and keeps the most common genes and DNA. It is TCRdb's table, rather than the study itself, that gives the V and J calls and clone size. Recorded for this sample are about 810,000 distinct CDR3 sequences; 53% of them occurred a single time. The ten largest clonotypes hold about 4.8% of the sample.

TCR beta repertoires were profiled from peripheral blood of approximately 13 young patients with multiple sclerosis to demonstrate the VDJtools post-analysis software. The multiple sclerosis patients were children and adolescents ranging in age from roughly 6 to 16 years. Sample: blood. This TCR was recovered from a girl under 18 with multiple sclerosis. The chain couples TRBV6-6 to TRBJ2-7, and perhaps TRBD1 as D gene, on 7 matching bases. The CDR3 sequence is CASREGQYFYEQYF. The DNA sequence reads TGTGCCAGCAGGGAGGGACAGTACTTCTACGAGCAGTACTTC.